This TCR beta chain was sequenced for a study of T-cell memory formation after mild COVID-19. CDR3 length equals 15 residues. The germline V and J ends were trimmed by 2 bases and 1 base, with 12 bases remaining between them. The V gene's germline CDR1 is SNHLY and CDR2 FYNNEI. This clonotype has only a few counts. TCRdb re-called the 5' RACE reads with MiXCR, one entry per CDR3 protein. Among roughly 300,000 distinct CDR3 sequences listed, roughly 8% were seen once. The origin of this receptor is a man aged 18 to 30 who had mild COVID-19 (a few samples of this study predate the infection). Cell type and time point are not known. Specimen: PBMCs or a T cell subset sorted from them (not recorded which). The rearrangement joins TRBV2 to TRBJ2-7, with D hard to call. The CDR3 loop is CASSELVAASYEQYF. CDR3 sequence (DNA): TGTGCCAGCAGTGAACTAGTTGCAGCGTCCTACGAGCAGTACTTC.